The 8 T cell receptor beta chains reported below all come from one sample, sequenced in a study of OX40 agonist ivuxolimab in advanced cancers. Only in-frame clones appear in the TCRdb table, and some are missing; sequencing was by immunoSEQ multiplex PCR. The repertoire holds 60,000 or so clones, with about 86% as singletons. Sample: CD4+ or CD8+ T cells sorted from blood, taken in a trial of the OX40 agonist ivuxolimab. Receptor source: an adult with an advanced solid tumor such as melanoma, head and neck, liver or kidney cancer.

V is TRBV5-1 and J is TRBJ1-3, with D unresolved. The CDR3 is 14 amino acids. The germline gives CDR1 SGHRS, CDR2 YFSETQ. Trimming pared 3 bases from V and 2 bases from J, leaving 9 bases between. The CDR3 DNA reads TGCGCCAGCAGCTCCGGAGATGCTGGAAACACCATATATTTT. It is translated as CASSSGDAGNTIYF.

In nucleotides, the CDR3 is TGTGCCAGCAGTTACCCGGGACAGTTCTATGGCTACACCTTC. The encoded protein is CASSYPGQFYGYTF. The chain recombines TRBV6-5 with TRBJ1-2; 7 bases align to TRBD1. The CDR3 sequence is 14 residues long. Germline CDR1 is MNHEY and CDR2 is SVGAGI. Trimming took 2 bases from V and 4 from J; bases not matched to a gene: 4.

The chain links TRBV9 to TRBJ2-3; D not resolved. This CDR3 contains 16 residues. The V end was cut by 4 bases, the J end by 1 base, with 16 bases between. Germline CDR1 SGDLS, CDR2 YYNGEE. CDR3 loop: CASSTNPGRGTDTQYF. The DNA of the CDR3 is TGTGCCAGCAGCACCAACCCGGGTCGTGGCACAGATACGCAGTATTTT. Variable domain in full (rest from reference TRBV9 and TRBJ2-3): DSGVTQTPKHLITATGQRVTLRCSPRSGDLSVYWYQQSLDQGLQFLIQYYNGEERAKGNILERFSAQQFPDLHSELNLSSLELGDSALYFCASSTNPGRGTDTQYFGPGTRLTVL.

This clone was found once. The genes are TRBV7-8 and TRBJ2-7; unclear D gene. The ends were cut back, 3 bases at V and 2 bases at J, with 5 bases in the middle. Germline V gives CDR1 SGHVS, CDR2 FQNEAQ. The CDR3 is 12 amino acids. DNA of the CDR3: TGTGCCAGCAGCTTTACCACCTACGAGCAGTACTTC. Translation gives CASSFTTYEQYF.

The gene calls are TRBV5-1 and TRBJ1-3, with TRBD1 identical over 10 bases. In germline, CDR1 is SGHRS, CDR2 YFSETQ. V gave up 0 bases and J gave up 4 bases; unmatched junction bases: 7. The CDR3 has 17 amino acids. The CDR3 region has the DNA TGCGCCAGCAGCTTGGTTCGGCCGGGACAGGGGGGAAACACCATATATTTT. Protein: CASSLVRPGQGGNTIYF.

V is TRBV6-6 and J is TRBJ1-2; the D gene is possibly TRBD1 (5 bases). V was cut by 10 bases and J by 4 bases, with 19 bases left in between. The CDR3 extends over 14 amino acids. Per germline, CDR1 MNHNY and CDR2 SVGAGI (reference sequence). This CDR3 is CATLGGTLGYGYTF. The CDR3 DNA is TGTGCCACTCTAGGAGGGACTCTTGGCTATGGCTACACCTTC.

The table lists this clone with a count of one. This chain links TRBV5-4 with TRBJ1-2; no clear D gene. This CDR3 is built from 11 residues. The germline V and J ends were trimmed by 3 bases and 5 bases, with 5 bases remaining between them. Germline assignment: CDR1 SGHNT and CDR2 YYREEE (reference sequence). For the CDR3, the DNA is TGTGCCAGCAGCTCGGGGTATGGCTACACCTTC. It specifies CASSSGYGYTF.

The chain has TRBV30 and TRBJ2-7; D is ambiguous. The CDR3 contains 12 residues. CDR1 and CDR2 from the germline V gene are GTSNPN and SVGIG (reference sequence). Trimming took 5 bases from V and 1 from J, leaving 9 bases between them. The CDR3 sequence is CAWAARSYEQYF. In DNA form, the CDR3 reads TGTGCCTGGGCGGCGCGATCCTACGAGCAGTACTTC. The full variable domain, its missing parts supplied by reference TRBV30 and TRBJ2-7, is SQTIHQWPATLVQPVGSPLSLECTVEGTSNPNLYWYRQAAGRGLQLLFYSVGIGQISSEVPQNLSASRPQDRQFILSSKKLLLSDSGFYLCAWAARSYEQYFGPGTRLTVT.